This TCR beta chain was recorded in a study of monozygotic twins with inflammatory bowel disease. From the 5' RACE reads, TCRdb lists one entry per CDR3 protein and no DNA. This sample's table reports some 300,000 distinct CDR3 sequences. Per the germline V gene, CDR1 is LGHDT and CDR2 is YNNKEL (reference sequence). The CDR3 has 12 amino acids. The source of this sequence is a human donor with ulcerative colitis or Crohn's disease, or a healthy co-twin of an affected twin (not recorded which). V gene TRBV3-1 combines with J gene TRBJ2-1; TCRdb's D call, TRBD1, is unchecked because there is no DNA. The sample consisted of blood. CDR3 amino acids: CASSLARHEQFF.